The clone carrying this T cell receptor beta chain was observed a few times. The target antigen is unknown. This table comes from immunoSEQ multiplex PCR, and its TCRdb copy is limited to in-frame clones, with some not included. The sample holds about 17,000 clones, approximately 82% seen once. The data stem from a study of graft-versus-host responses after intestinal transplantation. Study-level findings and limits: GvH clones occurred in recipient marrow; some first appeared in ileum or blood. There was an association between peak levels of circulating GvH clones and early post-transplant HvG declines. When patients had graft-donor T cell macrochimerism, their allografts held high graft-versus-host to host-versus-graft clonal ratios.

Processing was applied to graft tissue in order to liberate intraepithelial and lamina propria lymphocytes. This sequence was found in a human patient who received an intestinal transplant, so some T cells may come from the graft donor. Source: ileum tissue, taken 17 days after transplant.

The CDR3 reads CASSLDQPQHF. CDR3 in DNA: TGTGCCAGCAGTTTGGATCAGCCCCAGCATTTT. The rearrangement joins TRBV27 to TRBJ1-5; D uncertain. Trimming pared 3 bases from V and 5 bases from J, leaving 2 bases between. The germline gives CDR1 MNHEY, CDR2 SMNVEV (reference sequence). This CDR3 region has 11 residues.